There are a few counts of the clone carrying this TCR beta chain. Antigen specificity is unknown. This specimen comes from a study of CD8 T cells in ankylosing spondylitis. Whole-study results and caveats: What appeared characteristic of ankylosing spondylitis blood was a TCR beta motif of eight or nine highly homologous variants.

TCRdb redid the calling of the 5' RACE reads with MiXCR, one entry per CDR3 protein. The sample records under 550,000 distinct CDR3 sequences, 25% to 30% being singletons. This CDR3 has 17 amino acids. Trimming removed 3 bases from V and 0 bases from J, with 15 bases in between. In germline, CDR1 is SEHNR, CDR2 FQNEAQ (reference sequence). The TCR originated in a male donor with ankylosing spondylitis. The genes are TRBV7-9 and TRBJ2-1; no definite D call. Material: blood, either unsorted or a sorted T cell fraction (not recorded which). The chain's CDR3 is CASSFGYWNSSYNEQFF. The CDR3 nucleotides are TGTGCCAGCAGCTTCGGGTACTGGAATTCCTCCTACAATGAGCAGTTCTTC. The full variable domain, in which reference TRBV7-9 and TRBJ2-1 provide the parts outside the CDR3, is DTGVSQNPRHKITKRGQNVTFRCDPISEHNRLYWYRQTLGQGPEFLTYFQNEAQLEKSRLLSDRFSAERPKGSFSTLEIQRTEQGDSAMYLCASSFGYWNSSYNEQFFGPGTRLTVL.